This T cell receptor (beta chain) was profiled in a study of T cells in tuberculosis. About this clone: Its antigen is unidentified.

The CDR3 is 12 amino acids. With 10 bases removed from V and 7 bases from J, the gap between germline ends came to 13 bases. Per germline, CDR1 ENHRY and CDR2 SYGVKD. Study-wide points: GMM-specific TCRs were nearer to active tuberculosis alpha repertoires, suggesting expansion. Classification accuracy was about 90% (AUROC around 0.9) with the GMM-specific repertoire.

Assay used: immunoSEQ multiplex PCR; TCRdb lists only in-frame clones, some missing. Of about 28,000 clones listed, around 91% are singletons. The chain combines TRBV10-3 with TRBJ1-4; D may be TRBD1 (5 bases). Sequencing input: PBMCs. The source of this sequence is a donor aged 10-30 years with latent tuberculosis or without tuberculosis infection. Here the CDR3 reads CATSGLREKLFF. In nucleotides, the CDR3 is TGTGCCACCTCAGGGTTACGTGAAAAACTGTTTTTT.